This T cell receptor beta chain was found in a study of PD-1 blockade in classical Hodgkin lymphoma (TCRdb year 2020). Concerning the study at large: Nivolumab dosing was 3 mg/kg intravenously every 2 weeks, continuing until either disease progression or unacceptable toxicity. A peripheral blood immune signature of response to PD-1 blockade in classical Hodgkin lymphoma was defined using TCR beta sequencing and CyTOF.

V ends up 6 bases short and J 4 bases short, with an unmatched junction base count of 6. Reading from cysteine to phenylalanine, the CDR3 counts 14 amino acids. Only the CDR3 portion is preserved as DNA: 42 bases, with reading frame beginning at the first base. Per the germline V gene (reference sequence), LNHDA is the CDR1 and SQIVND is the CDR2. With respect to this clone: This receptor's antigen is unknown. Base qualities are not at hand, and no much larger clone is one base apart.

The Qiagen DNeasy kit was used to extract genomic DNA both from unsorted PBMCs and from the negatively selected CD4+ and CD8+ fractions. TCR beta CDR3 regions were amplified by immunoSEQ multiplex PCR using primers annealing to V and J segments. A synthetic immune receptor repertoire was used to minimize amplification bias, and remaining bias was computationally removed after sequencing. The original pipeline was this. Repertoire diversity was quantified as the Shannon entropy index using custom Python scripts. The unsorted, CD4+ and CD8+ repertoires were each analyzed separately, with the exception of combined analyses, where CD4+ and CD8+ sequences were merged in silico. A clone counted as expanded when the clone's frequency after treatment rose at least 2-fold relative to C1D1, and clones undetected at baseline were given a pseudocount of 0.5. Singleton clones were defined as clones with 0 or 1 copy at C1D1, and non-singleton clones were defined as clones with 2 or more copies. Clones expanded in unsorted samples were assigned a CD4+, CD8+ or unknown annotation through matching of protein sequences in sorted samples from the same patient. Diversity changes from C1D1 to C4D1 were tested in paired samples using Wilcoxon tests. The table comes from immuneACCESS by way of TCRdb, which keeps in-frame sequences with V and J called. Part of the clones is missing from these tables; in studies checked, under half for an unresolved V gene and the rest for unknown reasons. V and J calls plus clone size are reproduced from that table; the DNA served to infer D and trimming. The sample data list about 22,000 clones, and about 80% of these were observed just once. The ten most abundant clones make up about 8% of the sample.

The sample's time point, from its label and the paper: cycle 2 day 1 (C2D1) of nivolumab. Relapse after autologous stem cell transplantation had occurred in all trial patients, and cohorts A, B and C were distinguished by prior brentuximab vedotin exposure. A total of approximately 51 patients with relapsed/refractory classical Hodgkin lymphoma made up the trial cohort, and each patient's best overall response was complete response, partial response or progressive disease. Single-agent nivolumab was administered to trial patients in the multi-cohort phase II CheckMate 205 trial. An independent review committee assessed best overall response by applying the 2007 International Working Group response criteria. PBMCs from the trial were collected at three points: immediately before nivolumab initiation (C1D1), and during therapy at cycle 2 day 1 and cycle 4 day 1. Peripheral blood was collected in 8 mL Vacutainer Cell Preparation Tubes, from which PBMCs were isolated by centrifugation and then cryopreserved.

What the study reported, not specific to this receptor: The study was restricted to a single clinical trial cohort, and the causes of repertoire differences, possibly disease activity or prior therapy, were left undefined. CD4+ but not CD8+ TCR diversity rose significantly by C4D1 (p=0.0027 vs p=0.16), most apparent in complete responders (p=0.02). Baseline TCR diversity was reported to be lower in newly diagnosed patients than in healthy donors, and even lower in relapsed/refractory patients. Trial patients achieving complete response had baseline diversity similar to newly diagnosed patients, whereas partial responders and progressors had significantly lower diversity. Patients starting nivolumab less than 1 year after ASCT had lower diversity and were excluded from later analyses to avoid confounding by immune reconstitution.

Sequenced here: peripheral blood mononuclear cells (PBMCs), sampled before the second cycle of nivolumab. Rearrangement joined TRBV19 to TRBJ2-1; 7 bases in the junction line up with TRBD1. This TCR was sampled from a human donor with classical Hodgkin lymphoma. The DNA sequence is TGTGCCAGTAGACCCGGGACAGATTACAATGAGCAGTTCTTC. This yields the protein CASRPGTDYNEQFF.